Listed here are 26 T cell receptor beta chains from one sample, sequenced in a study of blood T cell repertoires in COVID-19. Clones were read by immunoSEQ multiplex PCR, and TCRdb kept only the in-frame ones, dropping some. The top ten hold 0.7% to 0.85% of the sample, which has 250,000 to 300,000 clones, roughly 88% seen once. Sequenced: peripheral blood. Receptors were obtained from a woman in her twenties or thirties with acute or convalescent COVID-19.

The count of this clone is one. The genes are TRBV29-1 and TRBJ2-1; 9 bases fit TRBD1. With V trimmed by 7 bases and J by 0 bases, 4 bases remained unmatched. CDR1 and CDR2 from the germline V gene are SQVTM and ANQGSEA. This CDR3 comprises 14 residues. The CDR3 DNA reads TGCAGCGGAACAGGGGGCATCTCCTACAATGAGCAGTTCTTC. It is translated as CSGTGGISYNEQFF.

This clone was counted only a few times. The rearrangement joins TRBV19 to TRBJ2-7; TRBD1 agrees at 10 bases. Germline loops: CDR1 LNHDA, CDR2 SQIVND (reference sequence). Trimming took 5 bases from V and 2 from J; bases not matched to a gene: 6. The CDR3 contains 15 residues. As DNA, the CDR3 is TGTGCCAGTAGTCAGTATGGGACAGGGGCCTACGAGCAGTACTTC. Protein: CASSQYGTGAYEQYF.

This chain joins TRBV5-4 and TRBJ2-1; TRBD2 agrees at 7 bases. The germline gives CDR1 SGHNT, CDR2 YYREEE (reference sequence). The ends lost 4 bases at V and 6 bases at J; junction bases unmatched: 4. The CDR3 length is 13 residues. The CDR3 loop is CASSHQRGNEQFF. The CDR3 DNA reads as TGTGCCAGCAGCCATCAGCGGGGCAATGAGCAGTTCTTC. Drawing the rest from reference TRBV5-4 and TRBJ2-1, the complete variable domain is ETGVTQSPTHLIKTRGQQVTLRCSSQSGHNTVSWYQQALGQGPQFIFQYYREEENGRGNFPPRFSGLQFPNYSSELNVNALELDDSALYLCASSHQRGNEQFFGPGTRLTVL.

The CDR3 loop reads CAWSILSNQPQHF. The CDR3 DNA reads TGTGCCTGGAGTATCCTGAGCAATCAGCCCCAGCATTTT. The chain combines TRBV30 with TRBJ1-5; D gene unclear. This CDR3 has 13 residues. Trimming cost V 2 bases and J 1 base, with 6 bases left between them. Germline lookup yields CDR1 GTSNPN and CDR2 SVGIG (reference sequence). The full variable domain, its missing parts supplied by reference TRBV30 and TRBJ1-5, is SQTIHQWPATLVQPVGSPLSLECTVEGTSNPNLYWYRQAAGRGLQLLFYSVGIGQISSEVPQNLSASRPQDRQFILSSKKLLLSDSGFYLCAWSILSNQPQHFGDGTRLSIL.

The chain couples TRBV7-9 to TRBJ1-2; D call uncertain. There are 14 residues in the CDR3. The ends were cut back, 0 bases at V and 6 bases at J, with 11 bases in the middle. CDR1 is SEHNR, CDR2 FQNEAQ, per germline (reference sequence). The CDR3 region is CASSLAGAGDGYTF. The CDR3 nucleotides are TGTGCCAGCAGCTTAGCCGGTGCCGGGGATGGCTACACCTTC.

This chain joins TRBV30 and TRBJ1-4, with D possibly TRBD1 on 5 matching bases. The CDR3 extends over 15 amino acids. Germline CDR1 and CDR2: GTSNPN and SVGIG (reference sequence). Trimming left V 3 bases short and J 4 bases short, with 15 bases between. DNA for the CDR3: TGTGCCTGGAGGACTTTCGGGACTCTTAATGAAAAACTGTTTTTT. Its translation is CAWRTFGTLNEKLFF.

The CDR3 DNA is TGCGCCAGCAGCTTGGAACAGGGCTTTGAAGCTTTCTTT. Its translation is CASSLEQGFEAFF. J is TRBJ1-1 and V is TRBV5-1; TRBD1 is a possible D gene (6 bases). The CDR3 consists of 13 residues. Trimming took off 0 bases at V and 7 bases at J, with 10 bases between the two ends. CDR1 is SGHRS and CDR2 is YFSETQ in the germline V gene.

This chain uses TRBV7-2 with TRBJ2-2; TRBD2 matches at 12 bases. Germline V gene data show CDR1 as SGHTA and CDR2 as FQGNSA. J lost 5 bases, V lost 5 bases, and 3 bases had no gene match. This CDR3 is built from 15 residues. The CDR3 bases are TGTGCCAGCAGCCAGACTAGCGGGAGTACCGGGGAGCTGTTTTTT. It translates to CASSQTSGSTGELFF.

CDR3 protein: CASSSSNSSYEQYF. CDR3 in DNA: TGTGCCAGCAGCTCGAGCAATTCCTCCTACGAGCAGTACTTC. The chain has TRBV5-4 and TRBJ2-7; D gene uncertain. The ends were cut back, 3 bases at V and 0 bases at J, with 10 bases in the middle. The CDR3 consists of 14 residues. CDR1 is SGHNT and CDR2 is YYREEE in the germline V gene (reference sequence). The variable domain in full, with the rest retrieved from reference TRBV5-4 and TRBJ2-7, is ETGVTQSPTHLIKTRGQQVTLRCSSQSGHNTVSWYQQALGQGPQFIFQYYREEENGRGNFPPRFSGLQFPNYSSELNVNALELDDSALYLCASSSSNSSYEQYFGPGTRLTVT.

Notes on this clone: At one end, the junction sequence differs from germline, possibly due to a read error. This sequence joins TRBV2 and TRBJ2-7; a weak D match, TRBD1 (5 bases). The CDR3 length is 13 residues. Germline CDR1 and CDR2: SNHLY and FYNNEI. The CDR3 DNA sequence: TGTGCCAGCAGTGGAATTAACAGGATCGGAGAAGGCTTC. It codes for CASSGINRIGEGF. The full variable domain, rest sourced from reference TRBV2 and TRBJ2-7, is EPEVTQTPSHQVTQMGQEVILRCVPISNHLYFYWYRQILGQKVEFLVSFYNNEISEKSEIFDDQFSVERPDGSNFTLKIRSTKLEDSAMYFCASSGINRIGEGFGPGTRLTVT.

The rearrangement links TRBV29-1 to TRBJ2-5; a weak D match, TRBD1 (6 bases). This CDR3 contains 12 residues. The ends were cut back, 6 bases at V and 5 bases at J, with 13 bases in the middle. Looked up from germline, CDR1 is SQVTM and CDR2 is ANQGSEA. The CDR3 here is CSVETGPETQYF. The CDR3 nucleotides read TGCAGCGTAGAAACAGGGCCGGAGACCCAGTACTTC.

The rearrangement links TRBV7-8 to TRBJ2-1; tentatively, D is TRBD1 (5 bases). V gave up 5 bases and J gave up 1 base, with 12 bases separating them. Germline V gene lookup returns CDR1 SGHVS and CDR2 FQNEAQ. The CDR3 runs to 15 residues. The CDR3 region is CASSLRVFSYNEQFF. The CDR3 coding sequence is TGTGCCAGCAGCCTCAGGGTTTTTTCCTACAATGAGCAGTTCTTC.

The CDR3: CASSEGAAGGTQYF. The CDR3 DNA is TGTGCCAGCAGTGAGGGGGCCGCGGGGGGAACCCAGTACTTC. This chain uses TRBV25-1 with TRBJ2-5, with 8 bases aligning to TRBD2. Germline V gene sequence: CDR1 MGHDK, CDR2 SYGVNS. V lost 3 bases and J lost 8; bases outside the gene matches: 8. The CDR3 contains 14 residues.

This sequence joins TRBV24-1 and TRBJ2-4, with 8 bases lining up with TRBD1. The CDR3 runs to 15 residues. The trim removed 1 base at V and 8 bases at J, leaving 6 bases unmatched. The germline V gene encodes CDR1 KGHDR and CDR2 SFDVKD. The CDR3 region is CATSDFGQGRDIQYF. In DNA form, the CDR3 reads TGTGCCACCAGTGATTTCGGACAGGGTAGGGACATTCAGTACTTC.

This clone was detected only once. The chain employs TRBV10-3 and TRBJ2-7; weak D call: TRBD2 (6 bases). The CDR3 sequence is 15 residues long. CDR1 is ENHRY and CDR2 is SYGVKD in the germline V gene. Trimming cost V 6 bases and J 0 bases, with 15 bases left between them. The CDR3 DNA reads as TGTGCCATCAGGACGACCGGGACTCTCTCCTACGAGCAGTACTTC. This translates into CAIRTTGTLSYEQYF.

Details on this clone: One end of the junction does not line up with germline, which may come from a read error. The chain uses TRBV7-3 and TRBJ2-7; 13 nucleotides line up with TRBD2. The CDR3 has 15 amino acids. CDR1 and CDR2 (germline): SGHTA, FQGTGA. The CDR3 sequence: CASSVGLAGAYKQYF. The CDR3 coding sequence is TGTGCCAGCAGCGTCGGACTAGCGGGAGCCTACAAGCAGTACTTC.

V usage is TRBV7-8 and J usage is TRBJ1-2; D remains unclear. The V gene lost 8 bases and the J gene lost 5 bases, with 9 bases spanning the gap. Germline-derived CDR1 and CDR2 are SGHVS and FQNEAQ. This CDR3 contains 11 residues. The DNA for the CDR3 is TGTGCCAGCGTTGAGGGTTATGGCTACACCTTC. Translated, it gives CASVEGYGYTF.

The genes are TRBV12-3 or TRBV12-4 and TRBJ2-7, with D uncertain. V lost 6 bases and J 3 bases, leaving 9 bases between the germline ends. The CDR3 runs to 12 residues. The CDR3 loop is CASSYTVYEQYF. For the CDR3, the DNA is TGTGCCAGCAGCTATACCGTCTACGAGCAGTACTTC.

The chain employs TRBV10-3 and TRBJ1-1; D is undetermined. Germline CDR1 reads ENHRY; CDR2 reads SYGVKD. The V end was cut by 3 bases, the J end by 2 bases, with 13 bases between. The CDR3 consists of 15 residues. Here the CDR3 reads CAISEREGSNTEAFF. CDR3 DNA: TGTGCCATCAGTGAAAGGGAGGGATCAAACACTGAAGCTTTCTTT.

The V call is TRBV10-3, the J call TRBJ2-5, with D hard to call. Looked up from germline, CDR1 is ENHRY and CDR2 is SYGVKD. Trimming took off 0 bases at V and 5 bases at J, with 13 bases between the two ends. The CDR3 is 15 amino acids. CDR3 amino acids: CAISESSSARETQYF. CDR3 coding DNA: TGTGCCATCAGTGAGTCGTCCTCCGCTCGGGAGACCCAGTACTTC.

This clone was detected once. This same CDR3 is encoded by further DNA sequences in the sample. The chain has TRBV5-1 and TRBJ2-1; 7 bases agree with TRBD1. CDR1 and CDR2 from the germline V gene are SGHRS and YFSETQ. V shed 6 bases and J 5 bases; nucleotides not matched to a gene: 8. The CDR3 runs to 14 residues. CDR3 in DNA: TGCGCCAGCACAAGGGGGCAGTCCAACAATGAGCAGTTCTTC. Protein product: CASTRGQSNNEQFF.

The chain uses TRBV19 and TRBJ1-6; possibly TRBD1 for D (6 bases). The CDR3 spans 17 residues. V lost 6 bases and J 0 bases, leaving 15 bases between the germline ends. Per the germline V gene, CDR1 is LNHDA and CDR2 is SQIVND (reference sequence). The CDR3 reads CASSRGARDSYNSPLHF. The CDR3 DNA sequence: TGTGCCAGTAGCCGGGGGGCGAGGGACTCCTATAATTCACCCCTCCACTTT. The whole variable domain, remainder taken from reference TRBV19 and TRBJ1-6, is DGGITQSPKYLFRKEGQNVTLSCEQNLNHDAMYWYRQDPGQGLRLIYYSQIVNDFQKGDIAEGYSVSREKKESFPLTVTSAQKNPTAFYLCASSRGARDSYNSPLHFGNGTRLTVT.

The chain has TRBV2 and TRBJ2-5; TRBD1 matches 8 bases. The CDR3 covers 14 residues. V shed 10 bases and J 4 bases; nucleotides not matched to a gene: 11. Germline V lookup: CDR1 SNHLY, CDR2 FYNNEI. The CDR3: CATAAGGIGETQYF. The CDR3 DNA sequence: TGTGCCACCGCGGCAGGGGGCATTGGAGAGACCCAGTACTTC.

The CDR3 region is CASRGAGGYTGELFF. DNA of the CDR3: TGCGCCAGCAGGGGAGCGGGAGGATACACCGGGGAGCTGTTTTTT. The rearrangement links TRBV5-1 to TRBJ2-2; 9 nucleotides line up with TRBD2. Per germline, CDR1 SGHRS and CDR2 YFSETQ. This CDR3 comprises 15 residues. V shed 5 bases and J 3 bases; nucleotides not matched to a gene: 5.

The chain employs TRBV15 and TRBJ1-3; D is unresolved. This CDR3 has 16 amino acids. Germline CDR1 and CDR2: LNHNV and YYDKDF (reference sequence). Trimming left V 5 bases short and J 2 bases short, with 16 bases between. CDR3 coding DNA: TGTGCCACCAGCTCCGGGGTTTTCGATACTGGAAACACCATATATTTT. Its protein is CATSSGVFDTGNTIYF.

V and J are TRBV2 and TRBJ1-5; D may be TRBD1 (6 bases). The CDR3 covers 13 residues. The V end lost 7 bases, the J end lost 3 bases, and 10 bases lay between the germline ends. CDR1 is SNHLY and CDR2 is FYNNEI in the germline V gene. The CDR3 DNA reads TGTGCCAGCACACAGGGAAACAATCAGCCCCAGCATTTT. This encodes CASTQGNNQPQHF.